This entry describes one TCR beta chain. The antigen is unknown. The source of the sample is a study of cytomegalovirus exposure and HLA in healthy donors. Study-wide results and caveats: Associated with cytomegalovirus, according to the listing, were 150 to 200 TCR beta chains. A few of the chains that were CMV-associated were confirmed in vitro to be specific for CMV antigens.

The germline gives CDR1 LNHDA, CDR2 SQIVND (reference sequence). The CDR3 has 15 residues. The junction had 6 bases not matched to a gene; V was cut back by 4 bases and J by 7 bases. The repertoire was sequenced with immunoSEQ multiplex PCR; TCRdb's copy has only in-frame clones and lacks some. The sample records fewer than 85,000 clones, roughly 92% being singletons. Sequenced input: PBMCs. This clonotype was obtained from a woman under 30 in good health and CMV-seronegative. This chain uses TRBV19 with TRBJ2-2; 10 positions agree with TRBD1. CDR3 amino acids: CASSRGQGKDGELFF. The DNA for the CDR3 is TGTGCCAGTAGTAGGGGACAGGGGAAGGACGGGGAGCTGTTTTTT.